These 26 T cell receptor beta chains share one sample of origin, sequenced in a study of CD8 T cells in ankylosing spondylitis. TCRdb re-called the 5' RACE reads through MiXCR, storing one row per CDR3 protein. Of about 240,000 distinct CDR3 sequences in the sample, 8% to 9.5% were seen once. The specimen sequenced was blood, either unsorted or a sorted T cell fraction (not recorded which). These receptors all come from a male donor with ankylosing spondylitis or in good health (not recorded which).

This clonotype was counted many times. V gene TRBV12-3 or TRBV12-4 combines with J gene TRBJ2-1, with 9 positions matching TRBD1. The CDR3 totals 15 residues. The trim removed 5 bases at V and 7 bases at J, leaving 9 bases unmatched. As DNA, the CDR3 is TGTGCCAGCAGTCGACCGGGACAGGGTGTAAATGAGCAGTTCTTC. Translated: CASSRPGQGVNEQFF.

For this clonotype: At one end, the junction sequence differs from germline, possibly due to a read error. CDR3 in amino acids: CASSRTGALDTQYF. CDR3 nucleotide sequence: TGTGCTAGCAGCCGGACAGGGGCGCTGGATACGCAGTATTTT. The chain employs TRBV7-7 and TRBJ2-3, with TRBD1 matching 9 bases. Per the germline V gene, CDR1 is SSHAT and CDR2 is FNYEAQ (reference sequence). The CDR3 runs 14 residues.

In this sample, this clonotype turned up many times. The chain recombines TRBV18 with TRBJ2-1; perhaps TRBD2 as D (7 bases). CDR3 size: 15 residues. Germline CDR1 and CDR2: KGHSH and LQKENI. V was clipped by 2 bases and J by 3 bases, with 11 bases between them. The CDR3 loop is CASSPRGGNYNEQFF. CDR3 sequence (DNA): TGTGCCAGCTCACCAAGGGGGGGGAACTACAATGAGCAGTTCTTC.

The chain couples TRBV7-8 to TRBJ1-6; no reliable D call. CDR1 and CDR2 (germline): SGHVS, FQNEAQ. V lost 2 bases and J 5 bases, leaving 10 bases between the germline ends. The CDR3 extends over 15 amino acids. The CDR3 DNA reads TGTGCCAGCAGCTTACCCGGGAGCAATAATTCACCCCTCCACTTT. Translated: CASSLPGSNNSPLHF.

At least ten counts were recorded for this clonotype. This chain connects TRBV7-8 to TRBJ1-2; D not certain. The CDR3 runs to 15 residues. Germline V gives CDR1 SGHVS, CDR2 FQNEAQ. V was trimmed by 3 bases and J by 8 bases, leaving 19 bases between them. CDR3 loop: CASSLLRTARTGYTF. The DNA of the CDR3 is TGTGCCAGCAGCTTGTTAAGGACGGCCCGTACGGGCTACACCTTC.

The chain has TRBV7-8 and TRBJ2-1; D might be TRBD2 (5 bases). CDR1 is SGHVS, CDR2 FQNEAQ, per germline. V gave up 1 base and J gave up 10 bases, with 11 bases separating them. The CDR3 totals 13 residues. CDR3 sequence reads: CASSLGYGKEQFF. CDR3 in DNA: TGTGCCAGCAGCTTAGGCTACGGGAAAGAGCAGTTCTTC.

This clonotype was counted many times. The rearrangement uses TRBV29-1 and TRBJ1-1; the match to TRBD1 covers 9 bases. The V gene end was trimmed by 7 bases and the J gene end by 0 bases; junction bases not matched to a gene: 3. The germline V gene encodes CDR1 SQVTM and CDR2 ANQGSEA. The CDR3 totals 13 residues. CDR3 in DNA: TGCAGCGGGGGACAGGGAGTGAACACTGAAGCTTTCTTT. It is translated as CSGGQGVNTEAFF.

The chain couples TRBV9 to TRBJ1-1; D uncertain. Trimming pared 3 bases from V and 5 bases from J, leaving 14 bases between. This CDR3 region has 14 residues. The germline V gene encodes CDR1 SGDLS and CDR2 YYNGEE. The CDR3 spells CASSADPQLTEAFF. The CDR3 DNA reads TGTGCCAGCAGCGCCGACCCCCAGTTAACTGAAGCTTTCTTT. The complete variable domain, with remaining parts taken from reference TRBV9 and TRBJ1-1, reads DSGVTQTPKHLITATGQRVTLRCSPRSGDLSVYWYQQSLDQGLQFLIQYYNGEERAKGNILERFSAQQFPDLHSELNLSSLELGDSALYFCASSADPQLTEAFFGQGTRLTVV.

This clonotype was recorded at least ten times. The V and J genes are TRBV7-2 and TRBJ2-1; 7 bases fit TRBD2. This CDR3 is built from 15 residues. CDR1 is SGHTA and CDR2 is FQGNSA in the germline V gene. V was clipped by 5 bases and J by 3 bases; unmatched bases: 7. This CDR3 reads CASSRDYRGYNEQFF. The DNA for the CDR3 is TGTGCCAGCAGCCGGGACTACCGAGGCTACAATGAGCAGTTCTTC.

The V gene is TRBV5-1, the J gene TRBJ2-7; 8 bases match TRBD1. CDR1 and CDR2 from the germline V gene are SGHRS and YFSETQ. The J segment lost 3 bases and the V segment lost 4 bases, leaving 6 bases of the junction unmatched. This CDR3 region has 14 residues. The CDR3 sequence: CASSMGDRNYEQYF. CDR3 coding DNA: TGCGCCAGCAGCATGGGGGACAGGAACTACGAGCAGTACTTC.

This clonotype was detected many times. V usage is TRBV20-1 and J usage is TRBJ2-1; D call uncertain. In germline, CDR1 is DFQATT, CDR2 SNEGSKA (reference sequence). The V end lost 2 bases, the J end lost 5 bases, and 13 bases lay between the germline ends. CDR3 length: 14 amino acids. The CDR3 sequence: CSARSILAHNEQFF. For the CDR3, the DNA is TGCAGTGCTAGATCGATCCTCGCGCACAATGAGCAGTTCTTC.

This clonotype was observed many times. J is TRBJ1-2 and V is TRBV20-1; D is ambiguous. The CDR3 has 14 amino acids. The germline V and J ends were trimmed by 2 bases and 3 bases, with 13 bases remaining between them. Germline V lookup: CDR1 DFQATT, CDR2 SNEGSKA (reference sequence). CDR3 bases: TGCAGTGCTAGATTACAACTCCGGGACTATGGCTACACCTTC. Amino acids: CSARLQLRDYGYTF.

This clonotype was counted ten times or more. The V and J genes are TRBV11-2 and TRBJ2-2, with 12 nucleotides matching TRBD2. The V and J ends lost 4 bases and 4 bases, in that order; junction bases with no gene match: 13. The CDR3 length is 19 residues. The germline CDR1 and CDR2 sequences are SGHAT and FQNNGV. CDR3 DNA sequence: TGTGCCAGCAGCTCATATACCGGGACTAGCGGGTTACCCACCGGGGAGCTGTTTTTT. It yields the protein CASSSYTGTSGLPTGELFF. The complete variable domain, with remaining parts taken from reference TRBV11-2 and TRBJ2-2, reads EAGVAQSPRYKIIEKRQSVAFWCNPISGHATLYWYQQILGQGPKLLIQFQNNGVVDDSQLPKDRFSAERLKGVDSTLKIQPAKLEDSAVYLCASSSYTGTSGLPTGELFFGEGSRLTVL.

In its sample, this clonotype was seen many times. The rearrangement links TRBV5-1 to TRBJ2-7; 10 bases fit TRBD2. CDR1 is SGHRS and CDR2 is YFSETQ in the germline V gene. V was clipped by 4 bases and J by 8 bases; unmatched bases: 12. CDR3 length: 15 amino acids. CDR3 loop: CASSPAASGSGKQYF. CDR3 DNA sequence: TGCGCCAGCAGCCCGGCGGCTAGCGGGAGCGGGAAGCAGTACTTC.

This clonotype was counted at least ten times. The CDR3 region is CAISANTGELFF. The CDR3, as DNA: TGTGCCATCAGTGCTAACACCGGGGAGCTGTTTTTT. The chain combines TRBV10-3 with TRBJ2-2; D not certain. V lost 4 bases and J 2 bases, leaving 2 bases between the germline ends. The CDR3 loop spans 12 amino acids. In germline, CDR1 is ENHRY, CDR2 SYGVKD.

This clonotype has a count of ten or more. This sequence joins TRBV6-1 and TRBJ1-5; D remains unclear. Germline CDR1 MNHNS, CDR2 SASEGT. This CDR3 is built from 15 residues. Trimming shortened V by 4 bases and J by 2 bases, and 12 bases separated the two germline ends. The CDR3 sequence is CASSVTPPGNQPQHF. CDR3 sequence (DNA): TGTGCCAGCAGTGTTACACCGCCGGGCAATCAGCCCCAGCATTTT.

The rearrangement uses TRBV5-1 and TRBJ1-1, with D perhaps TRBD1 (6 bases). Between the trimmed V and J ends, which lost 4 bases and 0 bases, there was a span of 13 bases. Germline V lookup: CDR1 SGHRS, CDR2 YFSETQ. This CDR3 is built from 15 residues. The CDR3 protein is CASSLGAWLNTEAFF. CDR3 nucleotides: TGCGCCAGCAGCCTGGGGGCCTGGTTGAACACTGAAGCTTTCTTT.

In this sample, this clonotype turned up many times. V and J are TRBV7-9 and TRBJ1-4; TRBD1 aligns across 7 bases. This CDR3 region has 14 residues. Germline CDR1 reads SEHNR; CDR2 reads FQNEAQ (reference sequence). V shed 5 bases, J shed 8 bases, and the junction held 8 bases outside the gene matches. Here the CDR3 DNA reads TGTGCCAGCAGCAATCGACAGGGTTCGGAAAAACTGTTTTTT. Its translation: CASSNRQGSEKLFF.

This clonotype was recorded at least ten times. The chain is built from TRBV7-9 and TRBJ1-4, with D unclear. Germline V CDR1 and CDR2: SEHNR, FQNEAQ (reference sequence). The CDR3 is made up of 13 amino acids. Trimming took off 3 bases at V and 7 bases at J, with 9 bases between the two ends. The CDR3 DNA follows: TGTGCCAGCAGCTTGTCCGGCGGTGAAAAACTGTTTTTT. Amino acid sequence: CASSLSGGEKLFF. Variable domain in full (rest from reference TRBV7-9 and TRBJ1-4): DTGVSQNPRHKITKRGQNVTFRCDPISEHNRLYWYRQTLGQGPEFLTYFQNEAQLEKSRLLSDRFSAERPKGSFSTLEIQRTEQGDSAMYLCASSLSGGEKLFFGSGTQLSVL.

A few counts support this clonotype. The V gene is TRBV18, the J gene TRBJ1-1; no clear D. The V end was cut by 0 bases, the J end by 5 bases, with 7 bases between. CDR3 size: 13 residues. Germline-derived CDR1 and CDR2 are KGHSH and LQKENI. In nucleotides, the CDR3 is TGTGCCAGCTCACCACCTACGAGGACTGAAGCTTTCTTT. This encodes CASSPPTRTEAFF.

The sample holds a few counts of this clonotype. The gene calls are TRBV7-9 and TRBJ2-2; D uncertain. Germline-derived CDR1 and CDR2 are SEHNR and FQNEAQ (reference sequence). The CDR3 runs to 14 residues. V lost 5 bases to trimming and J lost 6 bases, with 13 bases between them. In DNA form, the CDR3 reads TGTGCCAGCAGCCCCGGGCCGATCTCCGGGGAGCTGTTTTTT. This codes for CASSPGPISGELFF.

This clonotype was seen repeatedly, ten times or more. The gene calls are TRBV7-2 and TRBJ2-7; the D gene is possibly TRBD1 (6 bases). From germline, CDR1 is SGHTA and CDR2 FQGNSA. Trimming left V 6 bases short and J 6 bases short, with 12 bases between. The CDR3 runs to 12 residues. The CDR3 here is CASRQTGREQYF. The CDR3 nucleotides are TGTGCCAGCAGACAAACAGGGCGCGAGCAGTACTTC. The full variable domain, in which reference TRBV7-2 and TRBJ2-7 provide the parts outside the CDR3, is GAGVSQSPSNKVTEKGKDVELRCDPISGHTALYWYRQSLGQGLEFLIYFQGNSAPDKSGLPSDRFSAERTGGSVSTLTIQRTQQEDSAVYLCASRQTGREQYFGPGTRLTVT.

This clonotype was seen repeatedly, ten times or more. The chain uses TRBV5-5 and TRBJ2-2; D call uncertain. CDR1 and CDR2 from the germline V gene are SGHKS and YYEKEE (reference sequence). Trimming removed 4 bases at V and 15 bases at J, with 19 bases between. CDR3 length: 13 amino acids. The CDR3 DNA is TGTGCCAGCAGCCCGCTCCTCCCAGCGTCGGTGTTTTTT. It translates to CASSPLLPASVFF.

This clonotype came up many times. The rearrangement joins TRBV7-8 to TRBJ1-6; 9 bases are a match to TRBD1. Germline V gives CDR1 SGHVS, CDR2 FQNEAQ. V trimming: 2 bases; J trimming: 7 bases; junction bases outside the gene matches: 3. The CDR3 loop spans 15 amino acids. CDR3 sequence reads: CASSLSQGANSPLHF. The CDR3 DNA reads as TGTGCCAGCAGCTTATCACAGGGGGCGAATTCACCCCTCCACTTT.

The chain couples TRBV6-5 to TRBJ1-1; D perhaps matches TRBD1 (6 bases). Germline CDR1 reads MNHEY; CDR2 reads SVGAGI. This CDR3 has 15 residues. Between the trimmed V and J ends, which lost 0 bases and 2 bases, there was a span of 10 bases. DNA of the CDR3: TGTGCCAGCAGTTACTCGGGGACACCCAACACTGAAGCTTTCTTT. Translated: CASSYSGTPNTEAFF.

This clonotype has a handful of counts. The rearrangement uses TRBV5-1 and TRBJ2-2; 12 nucleotides agree with TRBD1. CDR1 and CDR2 from the germline V gene are SGHRS and YFSETQ. The CDR3 is made up of 16 amino acids. V gave up 4 bases and J gave up 3 bases; unmatched junction bases: 4. Here the CDR3 reads CASSTGTGGYTGELFF. The CDR3, as DNA: TGCGCCAGCAGCACCGGGACAGGGGGCTACACCGGGGAGCTGTTTTTT.